This is a list of T cell receptor beta chains from one sample in a study of shared clonotypes between healthy human individuals. Repertoires were generated with immunoSEQ multiplex PCR, while TCRdb's copy carries only in-frame clones and drops some. The sample shows just over 2,000,000 clones, about 95% of them seen only once. Source material: naive CD8+ T cells sorted from blood. These receptors were obtained from a young man in good health. Each CDR3 is given with its conserved first and last residue. Each record gives: V gene, clone size, J gene, D gene, CDR3 DNA, CDR3 protein. A D gene is named only where the DNA matches it firmly. Expanded clones are given a class, and other clones once, few, many or no size at all.

TRBV4-1	NA	TRBJ1-2	NA	TGCGCCAGCAGCCAAGTGGCCCAGGGTTATGGCTACACCTTC	CASSQVAQGYGYTF
TRBV29-1	NA	TRBJ2-3	NA	TGCAGCGTTGCGCCCGGGATCACAGATACGCAGTATTTT	CSVAPGITDTQYF
TRBV9	NA	TRBJ2-2	TRBD2	TGTGCCAGCAGCGTAGGTAACGCGGGGGATTTCGCCGGGGAGCTGTTTTTT	CASSVGNAGDFAGELFF
TRBV30	once	TRBJ1-3	NA	TGTGCCTTGAACGCAGGAAACACCATATATTTT	CALNAGNTIYF
TRBV10-2	NA	TRBJ2-1	TRBD2	TGCGCCAGCAGTGAACTAGCGGGGATTCAAGGCTCCTACAATGAGCAGTTCTTC	CASSELAGIQGSYNEQFF
TRBV14	NA	TRBJ1-2	NA	TGTGCCAGCAGCCCCAATTTGTATGGCTACACCTTC	CASSPNLYGYTF
TRBV27	NA	TRBJ2-1	TRBD1	TGTGCCAGCAGTTTATACTCCGGCACAGGGGCATACAATGAGCAGTTCTTC	CASSLYSGTGAYNEQFF
TRBV6-1	few	TRBJ1-5	NA	TGTGCCAGCAGTGAGAGTCCTGGGGATCAGCCCCAGCATTTT	CASSESPGDQPQHF
TRBV6-5	NA	TRBJ1-3	NA	TGTGCCAGCAGTTATGGGTCCCCGAGCTCTGGAAACACCATATATTTT	CASSYGSPSSGNTIYF
TRBV7-9	NA	TRBJ2-7	TRBD1	TGTGCCAGCAGCTTGGGTGCCGGGACAGGGACCTACGAGCAGTACTTC	CASSLGAGTGTYEQYF
TRBV6-5	NA	TRBJ2-7	NA	TGTGCCAGCAGTTACTCGGGTTCGACCTACGAGCAGTACTTC	CASSYSGSTYEQYF
TRBV18	NA	TRBJ2-1	NA	TGTGCCAGCTCACCCCTTTGGGATCACGCAGATAGCAATGAGCAGTTCTTC	CASSPLWDHADSNEQFF
TRBV13	NA	TRBJ2-1	TRBD2	TGTGCCAGCAGCACGTACGCTTCGGCCGGGACTAGCGGGATCTACAATGAGCAGTTCTTC	CASSTYASAGTSGIYNEQFF
TRBV13	NA	TRBJ2-7	NA	TGTGCCAGCAGCTTAGGGAGCATCTCCTACGAGCAGTACTTC	CASSLGSISYEQYF
TRBV7-9	NA	TRBJ2-3	NA	TGTGCCAGCAGCCCGGCCGGGGATACGCAGTATTTT	CASSPAGDTQYF
TRBV5-1	NA	TRBJ2-2	NA	TGCGCCAGCAGCGGATCGGACTTGGCCGGGGAGCTGTTTTTT	CASSGSDLAGELFF
TRBV4-3	NA	TRBJ1-6	NA	TGCGCCAGCAGCCAAGATTCGGCAGGAACCAATTCACCCCTCCACTTT	CASSQDSAGTNSPLHF
TRBV4-1	once	TRBJ1-2	NA	TGCGCCAGCAGCCAAGTTTTGCAACAGCCCTATGGCTACACCTTC	CASSQVLQQPYGYTF
TRBV6-6	NA	TRBJ1-1	NA	TGTGCCAGCAGTTACGAGGCCTCAGGGAACACTGAAGCTTTCTTT	CASSYEASGNTEAFF
TRBV27	NA	TRBJ2-1	NA	TGTGCCAGCAGTTTTGGGTGGGCTGAGCCCTACAATGAGCAGTTCTTC	CASSFGWAEPYNEQFF
TRBV18	NA	TRBJ2-7	NA	TGTGCCAGCTCACACGAAAGGGACACTACCTCCTACGAGCAGTACTTC	CASSHERDTTSYEQYF
TRBV29-1	few	TRBJ2-2	NA	TGCAGCGTTGAAGATCTCGGGGAGCTGTTTTTT	CSVEDLGELFF
TRBV11-2	NA	TRBJ2-4	TRBD2	TGTGCCAGCAGCTTATTCGCGGGAGGGGTCAAAAACATTCAGTACTTC	CASSLFAGGVKNIQYF
TRBV14	NA	TRBJ2-1	NA	TGTGCCAGCAGCTCCCGGGCCATCTACAATGAGCAGTTCTTC	CASSSRAIYNEQFF
TRBV29-1	NA	TRBJ2-5	TRBD1	TGCAGCGTTGAATCGGGGACAGGGGGGTACCAAGAGACCCAGTACTTC	CSVESGTGGYQETQYF
TRBV11-2	NA	TRBJ1-5	TRBD1	TGTGCCAGCAGCTTAGGGACAGGTCAGCCCCAGCATTTT	CASSLGTGQPQHF
TRBV5-1	NA	TRBJ1-1	NA	TGCGCCAGCAGCTTGGGGCAGGCGCTGAACACTGAAGCTTTCTTT	CASSLGQALNTEAFF
TRBV9	NA	TRBJ2-5	TRBD2	TGTGCCAGCAGCGTAGAGGCTAGCGGTCAAGAGACCCAGTACTTC	CASSVEASGQETQYF
TRBV10-2	NA	TRBJ2-3	TRBD2	TGCGCCAGCAGTGAGTCCGGTGGCGGGAGTGAGGGGCCCACAGATACGCAGTATTTT	CASSESGGGSEGPTDTQYF
TRBV4-1	once	TRBJ2-2	NA	TGCGCCAGCAGCCAAGTGCCCCACGTTTCCACCGGGGAGCTGTTTTTT	CASSQVPHVSTGELFF
TRBV30	NA	TRBJ2-7	TRBD1	TGTGCCTGGAGTTATGGGACAGGGATCCACGAGCAGTACTTC	CAWSYGTGIHEQYF
TRBV4-3	NA	TRBJ2-7	NA	TGCGCCAGCAGCCTAGGGGTGAGCGAGCAGTACTTC	CASSLGVSEQYF
TRBV7-2	NA	TRBJ1-1	NA	TGTGCCAGCAGCTTAGGGGGGGAAGCTTTCTTT	CASSLGGEAFF
TRBV7-9	NA	TRBJ2-1	NA	TGTGCCAGCAGCGATGGGCAGGGCCCCTACAATGAGCAGTTCTTC	CASSDGQGPYNEQFF
TRBV27	NA	TRBJ2-5	TRBD2	TGTGCCAGCAGTGTCCTAGCGGGGGGGCAAGAGACCCAGTACTTC	CASSVLAGGQETQYF
TRBV29-1	NA	TRBJ2-7	TRBD1	TGCAGCGTTGGATCAGGGGGCTACGAGCAGTACTTC	CSVGSGGYEQYF
TRBV13	NA	TRBJ2-5	TRBD1	TGTGCCAGCAGCCCCGAGGGACAGGGCGAGACCCAGTACTTC	CASSPEGQGETQYF
TRBV25-1	NA	TRBJ2-7	NA	TGTGCCAGCAGTAGGGGACCGTACGAGCAGTACTTC	CASSRGPYEQYF
TRBV2	NA	TRBJ2-5	TRBD2	TGTGCCAGCTGGGGACTAGCGGAAGAGACCCAGTACTTC	CASWGLAEETQYF
TRBV5-6	NA	TRBJ2-7	TRBD2	TGTGCCAGCAGCTCCGGGACTAGCGGGGGTTACGAGCAGTACTTC	CASSSGTSGGYEQYF
TRBV7-9	NA	TRBJ2-3	TRBD2	TGTGCCAGCAGCCGTACTAGCGGGGACCATCGTTGGGGCACAGATACGCAGTATTTT	CASSRTSGDHRWGTDTQYF
TRBV4-1	NA	TRBJ2-5	NA	TGCGCCAGCAGCCCCCAACCTTGGGGGGAGACCCAGTACTTC	CASSPQPWGETQYF
TRBV27	NA	TRBJ2-7	TRBD2	TGTGCCAGCAGTTTCTCGACGGGGGGAGAGCAGTACTTC	CASSFSTGGEQYF
TRBV5-6	NA	TRBJ1-6	NA	TGTGCCAGCAGCTTGGGGGGAGTCTCACCCCTCCACTTT	CASSLGGVSPLHF
TRBV27	NA	TRBJ2-7	TRBD1	TGTGCCAGCAGTTTAACAGGGGGGTTCTACGAGCAGTACTTC	CASSLTGGFYEQYF
TRBV19	NA	TRBJ1-5	NA	TGTGCCAGTAGCCGTTCCTCGCCCCAGCATTTT	CASSRSSPQHF
TRBV19	NA	TRBJ2-7	NA	TGTGCCAGCCCCAACTACGAGCAGTACTTC	CASPNYEQYF